These 29 T cell receptor beta chains originate from one sample sequenced in a study of cytomegalovirus exposure and HLA in healthy donors. The data were produced by immunoSEQ multiplex PCR, yet TCRdb's version contains in-frame clones alone and is incomplete. The profile shows around 150,000 clones, 70% to 90% of them singletons. The material sequenced was PBMCs. The receptors derive from a man aged 25 to 40 in good health and CMV-seropositive.

The rearrangement uses TRBV19 and TRBJ2-7; TRBD2 might be the D (6 bases). The germline V and J ends were trimmed by 8 bases and 3 bases, with 20 bases remaining between them. CDR3 size: 15 residues. Germline values: CDR1 LNHDA, CDR2 SQIVND (reference sequence). In DNA, the CDR3 is TGTGCCAGTGGCCCCCGAGGGACTGAATACTACGAGCAGTACTTC. It codes for CASGPRGTEYYEQYF. Full variable domain (remainder filled in from reference TRBV19 and TRBJ2-7): DGGITQSPKYLFRKEGQNVTLSCEQNLNHDAMYWYRQDPGQGLRLIYYSQIVNDFQKGDIAEGYSVSREKKESFPLTVTSAQKNPTAFYLCASGPRGTEYYEQYFGPGTRLTVT.

V is TRBV25-1 and J is TRBJ1-1; 10 bases agree with TRBD1. The CDR3 has 16 amino acids. The V segment lost 2 bases and the J segment 5 bases; nucleotides outside the gene matches: 8. Germline-derived CDR1 and CDR2 are MGHDK and SYGVNS. The CDR3 reads CASSEPHRQGATEAFF. The DNA for the CDR3 is TGTGCCAGCAGTGAACCCCATAGACAGGGGGCTACTGAAGCTTTCTTT. The entire variable domain, with the rest obtained from reference TRBV25-1 and TRBJ1-1, is as follows: EADIYQTPRYLVIGTGKKITLECSQTMGHDKMYWYQQDPGMELHLIHYSYGVNSTEKGDLSSESTVSRIRTEHFPLTLESARPSHTSQYLCASSEPHRQGATEAFFGQGTRLTVV.

This clone was seen just once. The chain's CDR3 is CASEPSGGATDTQYF. CDR3 sequence (DNA): TGCGCCAGCGAACCCAGCGGGGGGGCCACAGATACGCAGTATTTT. The V call is TRBV10-2, the J call TRBJ2-3; 10 positions agree with TRBD2. CDR1 is WSHSY, CDR2 SAAADI, per germline. The CDR3 spans 15 residues. Trimming took 8 bases from V and 2 from J; bases not matched to a gene: 7.

V usage is TRBV10-3 and J usage is TRBJ2-7; TRBD2 matches 10 bases. The germline CDR1 and CDR2 sequences are ENHRY and SYGVKD. V dropped 10 bases and J dropped 0; count of bases not matched to a gene: 6. The CDR3 consists of 14 residues. The chain's CDR3 is CASGLAASSYEQYF. CDR3 coding DNA: TGTGCCAGTGGACTAGCGGCAAGCTCCTACGAGCAGTACTTC.

V gene TRBV27 combines with J gene TRBJ1-2, with a tentative D call TRBD1 (5 bases). Looked up from germline, CDR1 is MNHEY and CDR2 is SMNVEV (reference sequence). The CDR3 totals 16 residues. Trimming removed 1 base from V and 8 bases from J, with 20 bases in between. The CDR3: CASSLLGAERIMGYTF. CDR3 DNA: TGTGCCAGCAGTTTATTAGGGGCAGAACGTATTATGGGCTACACCTTC.

The sample holds many counts of this clone. CDR3 coding DNA: TGCAGTTCTGCGAGGGCAGATACGCAGTATTTT. As protein: CSSARADTQYF. The V and J genes are TRBV29-1 and TRBJ2-3; a weak D match, TRBD2 (5 bases). The CDR3 runs to 11 residues. Germline CDR1 SQVTM, CDR2 ANQGSEA.

This chain connects TRBV15 to TRBJ1-6; no reliable D call. Germline V gene data show CDR1 as LNHNV and CDR2 as YYDKDF (reference sequence). The V and J ends lost 5 bases and 0 bases respectively, with 8 bases between them. The CDR3 extends over 15 amino acids. The CDR3 spells CATSRGSSYNSPLHF. The CDR3 coding sequence is TGTGCCACCAGCCGCGGGAGCTCCTATAATTCACCCCTCCACTTT.

This chain links TRBV11-3 with TRBJ2-1; a possible D gene is TRBD1 (6 bases). This CDR3 contains 14 residues. Trimming removed 1 base from V and 6 bases from J, with 10 bases in between. The germline V gene has CDR1 SGHNT and CDR2 YENEEA. CDR3 region: CASSLGGRGNEQFF. The CDR3 DNA reads as TGTGCCAGCAGCTTAGGGGGCAGGGGCAATGAGCAGTTCTTC.

This clone was found a few times. The chain couples TRBV11-2 to TRBJ1-2; unclear D gene. CDR3 length equals 12 residues. Trimming removed 1 base from V and 7 bases from J, with 7 bases in between. The V gene's germline CDR1 is SGHAT and CDR2 FQNNGV. CDR3 sequence: CASSLVAGGYTF. CDR3 coding DNA: TGTGCCAGCAGCTTAGTGGCGGGTGGCTACACCTTC.

The chain is built from TRBV5-1 and TRBJ2-1; D is perhaps TRBD1 (6 bases). Germline CDR1 reads SGHRS; CDR2 reads YFSETQ. The V gene lost 4 bases and the J gene lost 5 bases, with 16 bases spanning the gap. The CDR3 consists of 15 residues. The CDR3 region is CASSDPGQGNNEQFF. In nucleotides, the CDR3 is TGCGCCAGCAGCGATCCGGGACAAGGGAACAATGAGCAGTTCTTC.

This clone has just one count. The CDR3 sequence: CASSPVAFGRGLQETQYF. CDR3 nucleotide sequence: TGTGCCAGTAGTCCCGTGGCATTTGGCAGGGGGCTACAAGAGACCCAGTACTTC. This chain links TRBV19 with TRBJ2-5; 8 positions agree with TRBD1. The germline CDR1 and CDR2 sequences are LNHDA and SQIVND (reference sequence). The length of the CDR3 is 18 residues. The junction had 16 bases not matched to a gene; V was cut back by 5 bases and J by 2 bases.

This rearrangement joins TRBV25-1 to TRBJ2-1, with D uncertain. The germline CDR1 and CDR2 sequences are MGHDK and SYGVNS. This CDR3 is built from 13 residues. Between the trimmed V and J ends, which lost 3 bases and 2 bases, there was a span of 5 bases. The CDR3 here is CASSDGPYNEQFF. In nucleotides, the CDR3 is TGTGCCAGCAGTGATGGCCCCTACAATGAGCAGTTCTTC.

This chain connects TRBV6-1 to TRBJ1-2, with D unresolved. Germline V gene sequence: CDR1 MNHNS, CDR2 SASEGT. V was trimmed by 8 bases and J by 0 bases, leaving 7 bases between them. This CDR3 has 12 amino acids. CDR3 DNA: TGTGCCAGCGCAGAAGCTAACTATGGCTACACCTTC. It specifies CASAEANYGYTF.

The rearrangement joins TRBV6-6 to TRBJ2-1; 12 nucleotides agree with TRBD1. The ends lost 7 bases at V and 6 bases at J; junction bases unmatched: 7. CDR1 is MNHNY, CDR2 SVGAGI, per germline (reference sequence). The CDR3 contains 15 residues. CDR3 sequence (DNA): TGTGCCAGCATACCGGGACAGGGGGCGATCAATGAGCAGTTCTTC. It codes for CASIPGQGAINEQFF.

This chain joins TRBV9 and TRBJ2-1, with unresolved D. V was clipped by 3 bases and J by 1 base, with 11 bases between them. In germline, CDR1 is SGDLS, CDR2 YYNGEE. The CDR3 covers 15 residues. CDR3 region: CASSGGWVSYNEQFF. In DNA form, the CDR3 reads TGTGCCAGCAGCGGCGGATGGGTATCCTACAATGAGCAGTTCTTC.

The chain couples TRBV7-9 to TRBJ2-1; possibly TRBD2 for D (5 bases). There are 16 residues in the CDR3. V shed 2 bases and J shed 2 bases, with 13 bases lying between them. From germline, CDR1 is SEHNR and CDR2 FQNEAQ (reference sequence). Here the CDR3 reads CASSLLGRGPYNEQFF. The CDR3, as DNA: TGTGCCAGCAGCTTACTGGGGAGAGGCCCCTACAATGAGCAGTTCTTC.

This chain uses TRBV5-1 with TRBJ2-3, with TRBD2 as a possible D gene (7 bases). V lost 7 bases to trimming and J lost 4 bases, with 19 bases between them. The CDR3 extends over 15 amino acids. Germline-derived CDR1 and CDR2 are SGHRS and YFSETQ. CDR3 sequence reads: CASDTGRDPPDTQYF. The CDR3 DNA reads as TGCGCCAGCGATACAGGGAGGGATCCACCAGATACGCAGTATTTT.

The chain combines TRBV2 with TRBJ2-3; D is uncertain. The CDR3 sequence is 14 residues long. CDR1 is SNHLY and CDR2 is FYNNEI in the germline V gene. V lost 3 bases, J lost 2 bases, and 9 bases lay in between. This CDR3 is CASSEVVATDTQYF. The CDR3 region has the DNA TGTGCCAGCAGTGAGGTGGTGGCCACAGATACGCAGTATTTT.

The V call is TRBV10-3, the J call TRBJ1-1; 7 bases are shared with TRBD1. The CDR3 is made up of 13 amino acids. CDR1 ENHRY and CDR2 SYGVKD come from the germline V gene. V shed 6 bases, J shed 7 bases, and the junction held 8 bases outside the gene matches. The CDR3 DNA follows: TGTGCCATCAGCAGGGGGGATAAGGGTGAAGCTTTCTTT. As protein: CAISRGDKGEAFF.

CDR3 protein: CASSQRSIPGTSGSTDTQYF. The DNA of the CDR3 is TGTGCCAGCAGCCAGAGAAGCATACCAGGGACTAGCGGTAGCACAGATACGCAGTATTTT. V usage is TRBV4-2 and J usage is TRBJ2-3, with 11 bases aligning to TRBD2. The germline V gene encodes CDR1 LGHNA and CDR2 YNFKEQ. This CDR3 comprises 20 residues. V was clipped by 3 bases and J by 0 bases; unmatched bases: 14.

This chain connects TRBV7-2 to TRBJ2-2; 10 bases line up with TRBD1. From germline, CDR1 is SGHTA and CDR2 FQGNSA. The CDR3 is 17 amino acids. The J segment lost 4 bases and the V segment lost 4 bases, leaving 9 bases of the junction unmatched. The CDR3 DNA is TGTGCCAGCAGCTACCGACAGGGGGCGCGAGGCACCGGGGAGCTGTTTTTT. This gives the protein CASSYRQGARGTGELFF. The variable domain in full, completed from reference TRBV7-2 and TRBJ2-2, reads GAGVSQSPSNKVTEKGKDVELRCDPISGHTALYWYRQSLGQGLEFLIYFQGNSAPDKSGLPSDRFSAERTGGSVSTLTIQRTQQEDSAVYLCASSYRQGARGTGELFFGEGSRLTVL.

The chain recombines TRBV4-1 with TRBJ1-2; no reliable D call. CDR3 size: 14 residues. The germline V and J ends were trimmed by 1 base and 8 bases, with 14 bases remaining between them. CDR1 and CDR2 (germline): MGHRA, YSYEKL. The CDR3 loop is CASSQGFQTGGYTF. The CDR3, as DNA: TGCGCCAGCAGCCAAGGATTCCAAACGGGGGGCTACACCTTC.

The rearrangement links TRBV7-2 to TRBJ2-7, with D unresolved. V dropped 0 bases and J dropped 0 bases, with 6 bases sitting between them. The CDR3 runs 14 residues. Germline values: CDR1 SGHTA, CDR2 FQGNSA. The CDR3 DNA follows: TGTGCCAGCAGCTTAGCTTCCGGCTCCTACGAGCAGTACTTC. Protein product: CASSLASGSYEQYF.

The chain is built from TRBV19 and TRBJ1-1; D may be TRBD1 (6 bases). Trimming cost V 6 bases and J 0 bases, with 17 bases left between them. CDR1 and CDR2 (germline): LNHDA, SQIVND (reference sequence). The CDR3 extends over 16 amino acids. CDR3 in DNA: TGTGCCAGTAGAAACAGGGACGGGTTCATGAACACTGAAGCTTTCTTT. This encodes CASRNRDGFMNTEAFF.

This clone was detected once. The rearrangement joins TRBV19 to TRBJ2-3; no clear D. Germline assignment: CDR1 LNHDA and CDR2 SQIVND (reference sequence). Between the trimmed V and J ends, which lost 1 base and 6 bases, there was a span of 5 bases. The CDR3 contains 12 residues. Here the CDR3 DNA reads TGTGCCAGTAGTATAGCGCGGGATACGCAGTATTTT. It encodes CASSIARDTQYF.

The chain joins TRBV5-6 to TRBJ1-6, with 10 bases lining up with TRBD1. The CDR3 sequence is 16 residues long. Germline assignment: CDR1 SGHDT and CDR2 YYEEEE. Unmatched junction bases numbered 10, after V lost 5 bases and J lost 8 bases. The CDR3 DNA follows: TGTGCCAGCAGGCCTGACCAAGGGACAGGGGATTCACCCCTCCACTTT. Translating gives CASRPDQGTGDSPLHF.

V usage is TRBV7-9 and J usage is TRBJ1-2, with D possibly TRBD1 on 5 matching bases. Germline-derived CDR1 and CDR2 are SEHNR and FQNEAQ (reference sequence). V was trimmed by 11 bases and J by 4 bases, leaving 11 bases between them. The CDR3 loop spans 11 amino acids. CDR3 DNA sequence: TGTGCCGGCGGGACCCCCTATGGCTACACCTTC. Amino acid sequence: CAGGTPYGYTF.

This clone appeared many times. V usage is TRBV7-9 and J usage is TRBJ1-1; no firm D call. The CDR3 consists of 14 residues. V dropped 5 bases and J dropped 3 bases, with 13 bases sitting between them. The germline V gene has CDR1 SEHNR and CDR2 FQNEAQ (reference sequence). CDR3 sequence (DNA): TGTGCCAGCAGCCCACCCTCCGGGGACACTGAAGCTTTCTTT. This gives the protein CASSPPSGDTEAFF.

The chain couples TRBV11-2 to TRBJ2-7, with a tentative D call TRBD1 (6 bases). V gave up 1 base and J gave up 1 base, with 14 bases separating them. The CDR3 contains 16 residues. The germline CDR1 and CDR2 sequences are SGHAT and FQNNGV. The CDR3 DNA sequence: TGTGCCAGCAGCTTAGTAGGGGCAGGGGTATCCTACGAGCAGTACTTC. Its protein product is CASSLVGAGVSYEQYF.